This T cell receptor beta chain was sequenced in a study of cytomegalovirus exposure and HLA in healthy donors. Study results and caveats: Through in vitro validation, three CMV-associated chains were shown to be specific for CMV antigens. Whilst most TCR sequences proved rare, a subset of public TCRs occurred across many donors.

Profiled with immunoSEQ multiplex PCR; TCRdb holds only in-frame clones, not every one. The table lists 250,000 or so clones, 87% of them singletons. A note on this clone: Its antigen is undetermined.

The CDR3 runs to 15 residues. The junction had 7 bases not matched to a gene; V was cut back by 6 bases and J by 4 bases. Germline loops: CDR1 MGHRA, CDR2 YSYEKL. The sample taken for sequencing was PBMCs. This clonotype originated in a man aged 18 to 30 in good health and CMV-seropositive. The chain is built from TRBV4-1 and TRBJ2-5; 11 bases fit TRBD2. The CDR3 reads CASSKLAGEGETQYF. CDR3 sequence (DNA): TGCGCCAGCAGTAAACTAGCGGGAGAGGGAGAGACCCAGTACTTC.